Sequencing of this T cell receptor (beta chain) was carried out in a study of CD8 T cells in ankylosing spondylitis. This CDR3 contains 15 residues. CDR1 and CDR2 (germline): SGHVS, FQNEAQ. V shed 5 bases and J 8 bases; nucleotides not matched to a gene: 10. A single record per CDR3 protein comes from TCRdb applying MiXCR to the 5' RACE reads. The sample records 350,000 or so distinct CDR3 sequences, more than 9% being singletons. The receptor was derived from a female donor with ankylosing spondylitis or in good health (not recorded which). The material sequenced was blood, either unsorted or a sorted T cell fraction (not recorded which). The chain is built from TRBV7-8 and TRBJ2-1, with 9 bases fitting TRBD2. In DNA, the CDR3 is TGTGCCAGCAGCCTTAGCGGGAGACGAGGCGATGAGCAGTTCTTC. Its protein product is CASSLSGRRGDEQFF.